The entry below describes one TCR beta chain. Antigen unknown. The repertoire was sequenced with immunoSEQ multiplex PCR; TCRdb's copy has only in-frame clones and lacks some. The table records about 800,000 clones, around 96% of them present only once. Germline V gives CDR1 SGHNT, CDR2 YYREEE (reference sequence). Trimming shortened V by 4 bases and J by 0 bases, and 17 bases separated the two germline ends. The CDR3 has 16 amino acids. These data are taken from a study of shared clonotypes between healthy human individuals. CD45RO-negative, CCR7-positively selected cells formed the naive CD8 fraction, excluding terminally differentiated effector memory CD45RA+ cells. Overall study findings and caveats: Shared clonotypes: about 5.3% naive CD4, about 3.3% naive CD8, over 2% memory CD4, more than 0.3% memory CD8.

The sequence was collected from a man aged 25-45 years in good health. The specimen sequenced was naive CD8+ T cells sorted from blood. This chain uses TRBV5-4 with TRBJ2-7; D is perhaps TRBD2 (6 bases). DNA of the CDR3: TGTGCCAGCAGCCACTCCTGGGGCGGGGCCTCCTACGAGCAGTACTTC. Translated: CASSHSWGGASYEQYF.